The following is a T cell receptor (beta chain) sequence with its context. Germline lookup yields CDR1 MNHEY and CDR2 SVGAGI. The CDR3 is made up of 12 amino acids. V lost 10 bases to trimming and J lost 7 bases; unmatched junction nucleotides: 6. TCRdb's copy holds only in-frame clones and misses some; the assay was immunoSEQ multiplex PCR. Among about 440,000 clones, approximately 90% were seen once, and the ten largest hold approximately 4.3%. These data are taken from a study of blood T cell repertoires in COVID-19. Study context: There were acute and convalescent COVID-19 samples, and they came from the United States, Italy and Spain.

Sequencing was performed on peripheral blood. This chain joins TRBV6-5 and TRBJ1-4; 7 nucleotides match TRBD1. This clonotype originated in a woman under 40 with acute or convalescent COVID-19. The CDR3 region has the DNA TGTGCCACAGGGGGGTTTATTGAAAAACTGTTTTTT. Protein sequence: CATGGFIEKLFF.